The clone carrying this T cell receptor beta chain has only one observation. Antigen specificity is unknown. This entry is derived from a study of cytomegalovirus exposure and HLA in healthy donors. Findings of the study overall: Reported findings show TCR beta sequences accurately forecast HLA-A and HLA-B alleles in most subjects. Associated with cytomegalovirus, according to the listing, were around 160 TCR beta chains.

The PCR was carried out with 60 Vbeta primers and 13 Jbeta primers. The data were produced by immunoSEQ multiplex PCR, yet TCRdb's version contains in-frame clones alone and is incomplete. The repertoire holds about 170,000 clones, less than 85% seen once, with about 1.5% in the top ten. Germline V gene lookup returns CDR1 SGHNT and CDR2 YYREEE (reference sequence). Trimming removed 2 bases from V and 7 bases from J; junction bases left unmatched: 5. CDR3 length equals 13 residues. This clonotype was obtained from a male donor in good health and CMV-seronegative. Sample: PBMCs. The rearrangement joins TRBV5-4 to TRBJ1-2; 7 positions agree with TRBD1. The chain's CDR3 is CASSFEGGRGYTF. The CDR3 DNA reads TGTGCCAGCAGCTTCGAAGGGGGCCGTGGCTACACCTTC.